This T cell receptor (beta chain) is from a study of cytomegalovirus exposure and HLA in healthy donors. The wider study: An earlier analysis identified 110 million or so unique TCR beta sequences in about 180 million T cells. Broader study findings: Common viral pathogens were later found to be apparently linked to several of the most significant clusters.

Trimming cost V 3 bases and J 8 bases, with 7 bases left between them. The germline V gene has CDR1 SQVTM and CDR2 ANQGSEA. The CDR3 consists of 10 residues. A word on this clone: Its antigen is undetermined.

13 Jbeta primers and 60 Vbeta primers were used for the PCR. Some clones are missing from TCRdb's copy, which holds only in-frame ones; the method was immunoSEQ multiplex PCR. The top ten clones hold about 2.7% of a sample with roughly 150,000 clones, 70% to 90% of them seen once. The receptor comes from a man between 25 and 39 years old in good health and CMV-seropositive. Sequences were obtained from PBMCs. V is TRBV29-1 and J is TRBJ1-2; D may be TRBD1 (5 bases). The CDR3 sequence: CSVDRAGYTF. In DNA, the CDR3 is TGCAGCGTTGACAGGGCCGGCTACACCTTC.